This T cell receptor (beta chain) derives from a study of T cells after yellow fever vaccination. The J segment lost 2 bases and the V segment lost 6 bases, leaving 6 bases of the junction unmatched. The germline V gene has CDR1 SGDLS and CDR2 YYNGEE. The CDR3 contains 14 residues. Broader study findings: A limited proportion of clonotypes was detected within both the CD4 and CD8 compartments. Weaker overall was a secondary response that nonetheless peaked faster, on day 5 versus 15. Booster sampling recovered most clones from primary vaccination (96% CD4, around 88% CD8).

Production of TCR cDNA was by 5'RACE template switching, which also added a universal primer site and UMIs. A single record per CDR3 protein comes from TCRdb applying MiXCR to the 5' RACE reads. The profile shows 620,000 or so distinct CDR3 sequences, roughly an eighth of them singletons. This clonotype was seen only a few times. Its antigen is not known. Sequenced material: PBMCs, taken on the day of the yellow fever booster vaccination. The chain links TRBV9 to TRBJ2-3, with 7 nucleotides matching TRBD1. This clonotype was sampled from a man under 40 who received the YFV17D yellow fever vaccine. The CDR3 DNA reads TGTGCCAGCACCACAGGGGTAGTCACAGATACGCAGTATTTT. This encodes CASTTGVVTDTQYF.